This T cell receptor beta chain emerged from a study of blood T cell repertoires in COVID-19 (dated by TCRdb to 2019 to 2021). Looking at the study overall: Collaborator samples came from the United States, Italy and Spain and covered acute and convalescent phases of COVID-19. The material from the prospective study consisted of cDNA or gDNA derived from T cells, B-cell-depleted T cells, or PBMCs. Deeply sampled blood TCRbeta repertoires from subjects exposed to, actively infected with, or recovered from COVID-19 were included in the dataset. The repertoires were released in a freely available public database intended as a resource for research on the immune response to SARS-CoV-2. The samples were drawn from two sources: the first 160 participants of the ongoing ImmuneRACE study, and 1,200 or so subjects contributed by 6 global collaborators. The sample metadata nearly always contained a de-identified subject ID, COVID-19 status, age in years and sex. HLA class I and class II types, where available, came from metadata supplied by the sample provider rather than from assay-based typing. General study outcomes and caveats: Clinical and demographic metadata were provided uncurated, with the amount varying by source and participant.

At one collaborating source in Seattle, patients were enrolled during active infection and were followed longitudinally through the course of disease. Each collaborating institution followed its own protocols to collect whole blood in K2EDTA tubes. Collaborator samples were shipped for TCRbeta analysis as frozen whole blood, isolated PBMCs, or DNA extracted from either sample type. On this clone itself: Its antigen is unknown. No base-level quality is on record; no much larger clone is a single base apart.

The immunoSEQ Assay, a bias-controlled multiplex PCR, was used to amplify TCRbeta CDR3 regions from genomic DNA. The original methods were these. The number of nucleated cells in each sample was estimated by amplification of reference gene primers within the assay. Sequence reads were collapsed and filtered to measure the absolute abundance of every unique TCRbeta CDR3 rearrangement. For each sample, productive Simpson clonality was calculated as the square root of Simpson's diversity index across productive rearrangements. Not all clones reach the TCRdb copy of this immuneACCESS table, which keeps in-frame sequences only. Checked studies attribute under half of the gap to unresolved V genes and leave the rest unexplained. Clone size and V and J calls were adopted from that table, with D and trimming inferred from the DNA. For this sample the table gives a few hundred thousand clones, of which around 92% were detected only once. The top ten clonotypes cover around 3% of the sample.

The CDR3 contains 15 residues, cysteine and phenylalanine counted. CDR3 DNA is the only sequence kept; it has 45 bases, read in frame from the first base. The junction carries 12 bases between V and J, which are trimmed by 5 bases and 4 bases respectively. From a lookup of the germline V gene, CDR1 and CDR2 are MNHEY and SVGAGI. The source material was peripheral blood. This clonotype was sampled from a woman aged 30 to 39 with COVID-19, enrolled during active disease. The chain uses TRBV6-5 and TRBJ1-6; a tentative D call is TRBD1 (5 bases match). The CDR3 protein: CASSQTGLYNSPLHF. The DNA is TGTGCCAGCAGTCAAACAGGTCTTTATAATTCACCCCTCCACTTT.